This T cell receptor (beta chain) was sequenced in a study of cytomegalovirus exposure and HLA in healthy donors. The study, taken as a whole, reports: According to a later analysis, most TCR beta chains associated with CMV appeared HLA-restricted. The study carried out a later analysis of TCR beta sequences. It associated some 18,000 of them with specific HLA alleles at a false discovery rate of 0.05.

Per the germline V gene, CDR1 is GTSNPN and CDR2 is SVGIG (reference sequence). This CDR3 is 15 amino acids long. V shed 2 bases and J shed 0 bases, with 11 bases lying between them. Amplification used 60 Vbeta primers and 13 Jbeta primers. Original processing notes: Later analysis identified approximately 88 million unique TCR beta chains, some 10 million shared. Here immunoSEQ multiplex PCR was the method, and the copy in TCRdb shows in-frame clones only, minus some. For V, J and clone size, that table is used; D and trimming come from the DNA. The table shows about 160,000 clones, with roughly 79% occurring only once. Although they were nominally healthy when sampled, donors likely had unrecorded immune exposures. On this clone: Its antigen is unknown.

This clonotype originated in a woman in her forties or fifties in good health and CMV-seropositive. The chain carries TRBV30 and TRBJ1-3; TRBD1 might be the D (6 bases). Source material: PBMCs. CDR3 sequence: CAWSPGGHSGNTIYF. CDR3 DNA: TGTGCCTGGAGTCCGGGGGGACACTCTGGAAACACCATATATTTT.